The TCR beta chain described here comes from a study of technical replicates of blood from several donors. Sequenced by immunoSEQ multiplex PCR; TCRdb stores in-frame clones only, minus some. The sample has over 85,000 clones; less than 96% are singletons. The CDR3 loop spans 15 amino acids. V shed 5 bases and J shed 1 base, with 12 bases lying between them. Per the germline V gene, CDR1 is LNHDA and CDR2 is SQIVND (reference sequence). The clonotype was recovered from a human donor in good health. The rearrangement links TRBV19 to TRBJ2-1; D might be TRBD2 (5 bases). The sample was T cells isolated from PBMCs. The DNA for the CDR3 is TGTGCCAGTAGTCCCCTACTAGAGTCCTACAATGAGCAGTTCTTC. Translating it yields CASSPLLESYNEQFF. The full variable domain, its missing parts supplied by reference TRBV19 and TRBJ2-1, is DGGITQSPKYLFRKEGQNVTLSCEQNLNHDAMYWYRQDPGQGLRLIYYSQIVNDFQKGDIAEGYSVSREKKESFPLTVTSAQKNPTAFYLCASSPLLESYNEQFFGPGTRLTVL.